This is a list of T cell receptor beta chains from one sample in a study of cytotoxic CD8 clonotypes in ibrutinib-treated CLL. Clones were sequenced by immunoSEQ multiplex PCR, and TCRdb holds only the in-frame ones, with some missing. The repertoire consists of fewer than 35,000 clones, with approximately 68% occurring once and the leading ten covering approximately 50%. Sequencing was performed on PBMCs, taken after 24 months of ibrutinib treatment. These receptors originate from a human donor with chronic lymphocytic leukemia. Both conserved end residues are trimmed from each CDR3. Only part of the rows carry a size: once, few, many, or a class if the clone is expanded.

few,TRBV13,TRBJ2-2,ASSPPEGAVGELF
few,TRBV7-2,TRBJ2-1,ASSPGQRPNKF
NA,TRBV19,TRBJ2-1,ASSVLGQDNEQF
NA,TRBV5-1,TRBJ2-6,ASSLIWGLGANVLT
NA,TRBV19,TRBJ1-1,ASSTDWGVDTEAF
NA,TRBV28,TRBJ2-1,ASSLRGSGANEQF
NA,TRBV5-6,TRBJ2-7,ASRDSYEQY
NA,TRBV11-3,TRBJ2-3,ASSLGSWGTDTQY
NA,TRBV28,TRBJ1-2,ASLTSGGGYYGYT
NA,TRBV28,TRBJ1-5,ASSPSTGSANQPQH
NA,TRBV28,TRBJ1-1,ASRSASGRLEAF
NA,TRBV7-9,TRBJ2-1,ASGHKNEQF
NA,TRBV19,TRBJ1-2,ASSIRAVYGYT
NA,TRBV7-3,TRBJ1-6,ASSPGTVNSPLH
NA,TRBV13,TRBJ1-2,ASSLGITGIYGYT
many,TRBV9,TRBJ2-5,ASKETQY
NA,TRBV11-2,TRBJ2-3,ASSSGLAGVRDTQY
few,TRBV10-1,TRBJ2-3,ASGEGGTDTQY
NA,TRBV9,TRBJ1-1,ASSATGTGGEAF
NA,TRBV5-4,TRBJ2-7,ASSGDTGHEQY
few,TRBV6-1,TRBJ2-7,ASLTTNSYEQY
few,TRBV28,TRBJ1-2,ASSFDGGVGGYT
NA,TRBV30,TRBJ2-5,AWRPGETQY
few,TRBV19,TRBJ1-6,ASSISDQPNSALH
few,TRBV28,TRBJ2-1,ANGQIYNEQF
NA,TRBV5-6,TRBJ1-4,ASSRWTGGKLF
NA,TRBV5-4,TRBJ2-3,ASSYRVQRTTDTQY